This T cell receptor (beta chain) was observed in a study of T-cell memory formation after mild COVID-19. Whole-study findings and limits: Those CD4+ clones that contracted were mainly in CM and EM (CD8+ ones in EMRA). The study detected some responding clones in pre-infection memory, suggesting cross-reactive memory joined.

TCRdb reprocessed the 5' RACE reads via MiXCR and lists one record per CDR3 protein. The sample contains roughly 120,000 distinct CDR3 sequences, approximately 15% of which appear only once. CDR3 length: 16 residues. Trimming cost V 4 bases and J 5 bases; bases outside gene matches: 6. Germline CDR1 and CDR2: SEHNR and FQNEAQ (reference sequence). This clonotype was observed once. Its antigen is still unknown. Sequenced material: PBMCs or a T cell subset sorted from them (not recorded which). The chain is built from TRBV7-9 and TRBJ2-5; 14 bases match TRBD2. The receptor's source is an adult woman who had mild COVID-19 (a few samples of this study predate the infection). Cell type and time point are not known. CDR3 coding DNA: TGTGCCAGCAGCTCGGGACTAGCGGGAGTCGGTGAGACCCAGTACTTC. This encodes CASSSGLAGVGETQYF.